A selection of T cell receptor beta chains follows, all from one sample in a study of vaccination and CD4 T cells after COVID-19. Each CDR3 protein gets one entry after TCRdb re-called the PCR reads with MiXCR. The table has under 20,000 distinct CDR3 sequences, about 42% seen once. These TCRs are of unknown antigen specificity. Here the sequenced sample was CD4+ T cells from blood, cultured in vitro, taken before SARS-CoV-2 vaccination. All receptors derive from a human donor who received a COVID-19 vaccine. Both conserved end residues are part of each CDR3. Fields, in order: J gene, V gene, clone size, D gene, CDR3 DNA, CDR3 protein. D genes are given only for firm matches. Only part of the rows carry a size: once, few, many, or a class if the clone is expanded.

J gene: TRBJ1-2; V gene: TRBV27; clone size: .; D gene: TRBD1; CDR3 DNA: TGTGCCAGCAGTTTTAACAGGGGTATTGGCTACACCTTC; CDR3 protein: CASSFNRGIGYTF
J gene: TRBJ1-6; V gene: TRBV7-9; clone size: .; D gene: .; CDR3 DNA: TGTGCCAGCAGCTTAGCCACGGGACACATAATCGGTTCACCCCTCCACTTT; CDR3 protein: CASSLATGHIIGSPLHF
J gene: TRBJ1-3; V gene: TRBV2; clone size: .; D gene: TRBD1; CDR3 DNA: TGTGCCAGCACCCCGACAGGGACTGGAAACACCATATATTTT; CDR3 protein: CASTPTGTGNTIYF
J gene: TRBJ1-4; V gene: TRBV20-1; clone size: few; D gene: TRBD1; CDR3 DNA: TGCAGTGCTAGAGATGGGACAGGGAGTGGAAAACTGTTTTTT; CDR3 protein: CSARDGTGSGKLFF
J gene: TRBJ2-3; V gene: TRBV10-3; clone size: few; D gene: TRBD1; CDR3 DNA: TGTGCCATCAGGAAGGACAGGGGTGTCGATACGCAGTATTTT; CDR3 protein: CAIRKDRGVDTQYF
J gene: TRBJ2-3; V gene: TRBV6-5; clone size: .; D gene: .; CDR3 DNA: TGTGCCAGCAGTTACGAAGGTAGCACAGATACGCAGTATTTT; CDR3 protein: CASSYEGSTDTQYF
J gene: TRBJ1-3; V gene: TRBV20-1; clone size: .; D gene: .; CDR3 DNA: TGCAGTGCTAGGGGATCTGGAAACACCATATATTTT; CDR3 protein: CSARGSGNTIYF
J gene: TRBJ1-3; V gene: TRBV25-1; clone size: .; D gene: .; CDR3 DNA: TGTGCCAGCAGTGAATATGAAGGTACTGGAAACACCATATATTTT; CDR3 protein: CASSEYEGTGNTIYF
J gene: TRBJ2-3; V gene: TRBV7-9; clone size: few; D gene: .; CDR3 DNA: TGTGCCAGCAGCTTCGCCTCAACCACCACAGATACGCAGTATTTT; CDR3 protein: CASSFASTTTDTQYF
J gene: TRBJ1-2; V gene: TRBV2; clone size: .; D gene: TRBD1; CDR3 DNA: TGTGCCAGCAGTGAACGCCGGGACAGCAATGGCTACACCTTC; CDR3 protein: CASSERRDSNGYTF
J gene: TRBJ2-1; V gene: TRBV19; clone size: few; D gene: TRBD2; CDR3 DNA: TGTGCCAGTAGTATCAGTCTAGCGGGGGGCGGTGAGCAGTTCTTC; CDR3 protein: CASSISLAGGGEQFF
J gene: TRBJ2-7; V gene: TRBV6-1; clone size: .; D gene: TRBD2; CDR3 DNA: TGTGCCAGCAGTCCCGGCGGGGGGGCTGCCTACGAGCAGTACTTC; CDR3 protein: CASSPGGGAAYEQYF
J gene: TRBJ2-5; V gene: TRBV7-9; clone size: .; D gene: .; CDR3 DNA: TGTGCCAGCAGCTTATACGGCGCGAAGACCCAGTACTTC; CDR3 protein: CASSLYGAKTQYF
J gene: TRBJ2-5; V gene: TRBV2; clone size: .; D gene: TRBD2; CDR3 DNA: TGTGCCAGTCGGTGGCTAGCGGCCCAAGAGACCCAGTACTTC; CDR3 protein: CASRWLAAQETQYF
J gene: TRBJ1-2; V gene: TRBV6-1; clone size: .; D gene: TRBD1; CDR3 DNA: TGTGCCAGCAGTCCCGGACAGGGCCTCTATGGCTACACCTTC; CDR3 protein: CASSPGQGLYGYTF
J gene: TRBJ1-5; V gene: TRBV10-1; clone size: .; D gene: .; CDR3 DNA: TGCGCCAGCAGTGAATTAGAGACCAGGGGATTTAGCAATCAGCCCCAGCATTTT; CDR3 protein: CASSELETRGFSNQPQHF
J gene: TRBJ1-1; V gene: TRBV6-1; clone size: .; D gene: .; CDR3 DNA: TGTGCCAGCAGTGAGCAAGGGGGGGTTACTGAAGCTTTCTTT; CDR3 protein: CASSEQGGVTEAFF
J gene: TRBJ2-7; V gene: TRBV2; clone size: .; D gene: .; CDR3 DNA: TGTGCCAGGAGAACCGGGGGTGAGCAGTACTTC; CDR3 protein: CARRTGGEQYF
J gene: TRBJ1-2; V gene: TRBV7-9; clone size: .; D gene: TRBD1; CDR3 DNA: TGTGCCAGCAGCTCCCTAGAGCAGGACAGGGCGTATGGCTACACCTTC; CDR3 protein: CASSSLEQDRAYGYTF
J gene: TRBJ1-2; V gene: TRBV5-1; clone size: .; D gene: .; CDR3 DNA: TGCGCCAGCAGCTTGGGGCTAAGGGATAGAAGGGGTGGCTACACCTTC; CDR3 protein: CASSLGLRDRRGGYTF
J gene: TRBJ2-1; V gene: TRBV6-1; clone size: .; D gene: .; CDR3 DNA: TGTGCCATCAGAACAAACAATGAGCAGTTCTTC; CDR3 protein: CAIRTNNEQFF
J gene: TRBJ1-4; V gene: TRBV6-1; clone size: .; D gene: .; CDR3 DNA: TGTGCCAGCAGTGTCGGGCCAACTAATGAAAAACTGTTTTTT; CDR3 protein: CASSVGPTNEKLFF
J gene: TRBJ2-4; V gene: TRBV10-3; clone size: .; D gene: .; CDR3 DNA: TGTGCCATCAGTTCCGAGACCAAAAACATTCAGTACTTC; CDR3 protein: CAISSETKNIQYF
J gene: TRBJ2-7; V gene: TRBV24-1; clone size: .; D gene: TRBD1; CDR3 DNA: TGTGCCACCAGTGATTCCCTTGACAGGGTCGGTGGGGAGCAGTACTTC; CDR3 protein: CATSDSLDRVGGEQYF
J gene: TRBJ1-2; V gene: TRBV6-1; clone size: .; D gene: .; CDR3 DNA: TGTGCCAGCAGTGACCCGAGGGGTCACTATGGCTACACCTTC; CDR3 protein: CASSDPRGHYGYTF
J gene: TRBJ1-6; V gene: TRBV19; clone size: few; D gene: TRBD1; CDR3 DNA: TGTGCCAGTAGTATCGGGACAGGGAATTCACCCCTCCACTTT; CDR3 protein: CASSIGTGNSPLHF
J gene: TRBJ2-3; V gene: TRBV6-1; clone size: .; D gene: TRBD1; CDR3 DNA: TGTGCCAGCGGAGACAGGGGGCGGACAGATACGCAGTATTTT; CDR3 protein: CASGDRGRTDTQYF
J gene: TRBJ1-1; V gene: TRBV6-1; clone size: .; D gene: TRBD1; CDR3 DNA: TGTGCCAGCAGGAACACCGGGACAGGGGGCTCAGTCACTGAAGCTTTCTTT; CDR3 protein: CASRNTGTGGSVTEAFF
J gene: TRBJ2-1; V gene: TRBV5-1; clone size: .; D gene: .; CDR3 DNA: TGCGCCAGCAGCTTCGGCGGTTACAATGAGCAGTTCTTC; CDR3 protein: CASSFGGYNEQFF
J gene: TRBJ2-5; V gene: TRBV25-1; clone size: .; D gene: .; CDR3 DNA: TGTGCCAGCAGTGCCGGACACTCTTCGGAGACCCAGTACTTC; CDR3 protein: CASSAGHSSETQYF
J gene: TRBJ2-2; V gene: TRBV6-5; clone size: .; D gene: .; CDR3 DNA: TGTGCCAGCAGTTACCGGCAGAACACCGGGGAGCTGTTTTTT; CDR3 protein: CASSYRQNTGELFF
J gene: TRBJ2-7; V gene: TRBV20-1; clone size: few; D gene: .; CDR3 DNA: TGCAGTGCTAGGGGGCATACCTACGAGCAGTACTTC; CDR3 protein: CSARGHTYEQYF
J gene: TRBJ1-2; V gene: TRBV20-1; clone size: .; D gene: TRBD1; CDR3 DNA: TGCAGTGCTAGAGATCGGGGACAGTACTATGGCTACACCTTC; CDR3 protein: CSARDRGQYYGYTF
J gene: TRBJ2-7; V gene: TRBV7-2; clone size: .; D gene: .; CDR3 DNA: TGTGCCAGCAGGGCATCCGCCCGGGGTTCACACGAGCAGTACTTC; CDR3 protein: CASRASARGSHEQYF
J gene: TRBJ2-3; V gene: TRBV12-3/TRBV12-4; clone size: .; D gene: .; CDR3 DNA: TGTGCCAGCAGTTTAGAGGGCAGTACGCAGTATTTT; CDR3 protein: CASSLEGSTQYF
J gene: TRBJ1-5; V gene: TRBV6-1; clone size: few; D gene: TRBD1; CDR3 DNA: TGTGCCACCAGGACAGGGGGCGAGGGCAATCAGCCCCAGCATTTT; CDR3 protein: CATRTGGEGNQPQHF
J gene: TRBJ2-1; V gene: TRBV18; clone size: .; D gene: TRBD2; CDR3 DNA: TGTGCCAGCTCAGGGGTGAGCGGGGGAGGTGAGCAGTTCTTC; CDR3 protein: CASSGVSGGGEQFF
J gene: TRBJ2-3; V gene: TRBV6-2/TRBV6-3; clone size: .; D gene: .; CDR3 DNA: TGTGCCAGCACCCCTCGAGGCGGGAGCACAGATACGCAGTATTTT; CDR3 protein: CASTPRGGSTDTQYF
J gene: TRBJ2-3; V gene: TRBV19; clone size: .; D gene: .; CDR3 DNA: TGTGCCAGTAGTAACGGGCCTTTTGGGGATACGCAGTATTTT; CDR3 protein: CASSNGPFGDTQYF
J gene: TRBJ2-7; V gene: TRBV7-9; clone size: .; D gene: .; CDR3 DNA: TGTGCCAGCAGCTTAATACAGGGAACCGAGCAGTACTTC; CDR3 protein: CASSLIQGTEQYF
J gene: TRBJ1-1; V gene: TRBV20-1; clone size: few; D gene: TRBD1; CDR3 DNA: TGCAGTGCTAGGCAGGGGGCCAACACTGAAGCTTTCTTT; CDR3 protein: CSARQGANTEAFF
J gene: TRBJ2-1; V gene: TRBV12-3/TRBV12-4; clone size: .; D gene: TRBD2; CDR3 DNA: TGTGCCAGCAGACTAGCGGGAGGGGGCTACAATGAGCAGTTCTTC; CDR3 protein: CASRLAGGGYNEQFF
J gene: TRBJ2-5; V gene: TRBV27; clone size: medium-sized; D gene: .; CDR3 DNA: TGTGCCAGCAGTTTCGGGGGAACCCAAGAGACCCAGTACTTC; CDR3 protein: CASSFGGTQETQYF
J gene: TRBJ2-7; V gene: TRBV20-1; clone size: few; D gene: TRBD2; CDR3 DNA: TGCAGTGCAATAGCGGGGGCCACCTACGAGCAGTACTTC; CDR3 protein: CSAIAGATYEQYF
J gene: TRBJ2-5; V gene: TRBV27; clone size: .; D gene: .; CDR3 DNA: TGTGCCAGCAGTTTAGGCGGGAAAGAGACCCAGTACTTC; CDR3 protein: CASSLGGKETQYF
J gene: TRBJ2-5; V gene: TRBV20-1; clone size: few; D gene: TRBD2; CDR3 DNA: TGCAGTGCTGAAGGACTAGCGGGGGCCCGGGAGACCCAGTACTTC; CDR3 protein: CSAEGLAGARETQYF
J gene: TRBJ2-5; V gene: TRBV6-2/TRBV6-3; clone size: few; D gene: .; CDR3 DNA: TGTGCCAGCAGTTACTCGAGGCAAGAGACCCAGTACTTC; CDR3 protein: CASSYSRQETQYF
J gene: TRBJ1-6; V gene: TRBV30; clone size: .; D gene: .; CDR3 DNA: TGTGCCTGGAGTGTTTTTAAGGTAAAGGGTATAAATTCACCCCTCCACTTT; CDR3 protein: CAWSVFKVKGINSPLHF
J gene: TRBJ2-1; V gene: TRBV4-2; clone size: .; D gene: TRBD2; CDR3 DNA: TGTGCCAGCAGCCAAGATAGAGACCCGGGGGGTGAGCAGTTCTTC; CDR3 protein: CASSQDRDPGGEQFF
J gene: TRBJ2-7; V gene: TRBV6-5; clone size: .; D gene: TRBD1; CDR3 DNA: TGTGCCAGCAGTTACTCGACGGGACAGTACGAGCAGTACTTC; CDR3 protein: CASSYSTGQYEQYF
J gene: TRBJ2-7; V gene: TRBV6-4; clone size: .; D gene: TRBD1; CDR3 DNA: TGTGCCAGCAGTGTGGACAGGGGCTACGAGCAGTACTTC; CDR3 protein: CASSVDRGYEQYF
J gene: TRBJ2-1; V gene: TRBV7-9; clone size: once; D gene: .; CDR3 DNA: TGTGCCAGCAGCCCCGGACTTTTCGTTAGAAATGAGCAGTTCTTC; CDR3 protein: CASSPGLFVRNEQFF
J gene: TRBJ1-1; V gene: TRBV2; clone size: .; D gene: .; CDR3 DNA: TGTGCCAGCAGTGTGGGGGCTGAAGCTTTCTTT; CDR3 protein: CASSVGAEAFF
J gene: TRBJ1-2; V gene: TRBV12-1; clone size: few; D gene: .; CDR3 DNA: TGTGCCAGCAGCTTTGGGGCCTATTTCGGCTACACGGGAGACTTC; CDR3 protein: CASSFGAYFGYTGDF
J gene: TRBJ1-2; V gene: TRBV29-1; clone size: .; D gene: TRBD1; CDR3 DNA: TGCAGCGGCCGACAGCCAGGGGGCTATGGCTACACCTTC; CDR3 protein: CSGRQPGGYGYTF
J gene: TRBJ2-2; V gene: TRBV27; clone size: .; D gene: .; CDR3 DNA: TGTGCCAGCAGTTTTTGGGGGGGGCCTTCGAACACCGGGGAGCTGTTTTTT; CDR3 protein: CASSFWGGPSNTGELFF
J gene: TRBJ2-7; V gene: TRBV30; clone size: few; D gene: .; CDR3 DNA: TGTGCCTGGAGTTCAGGTTACGAGCAGTACTTC; CDR3 protein: CAWSSGYEQYF
J gene: TRBJ1-5; V gene: TRBV19; clone size: .; D gene: .; CDR3 DNA: TGTGCCAGTAGTATAGTAGCTACTGAGCAGCCCCAGCATTTT; CDR3 protein: CASSIVATEQPQHF
J gene: TRBJ1-1; V gene: TRBV6-1; clone size: .; D gene: .; CDR3 DNA: TGTGCCAGCAGTGCCTCCGGGGCAGCGAACACTGAAGCTTTCTTT; CDR3 protein: CASSASGAANTEAFF
J gene: TRBJ2-6; V gene: TRBV7-8; clone size: .; D gene: .; CDR3 DNA: TGTGCCAGCAGCTTAGAGCCGAGTAGAACCTTCTCTGGGGCCAACGTCCTGACTTTC; CDR3 protein: CASSLEPSRTFSGANVLTF